The T cell receptor beta chain described here comes from a study of blood T cell repertoires in COVID-19. Trimming removed 6 bases from V and 8 bases from J; junction bases left unmatched: 6. CDR3 size: 12 residues. The data were produced by immunoSEQ multiplex PCR, yet TCRdb's version contains in-frame clones alone and is incomplete. Of 150,000 or so clones listed, around 90% are singletons. This TCR was recovered from a woman aged 40 to 49 who had been exposed to COVID-19. Material: PBMCs or T cells enriched from blood (not recorded which). This rearrangement joins TRBV12-3 or TRBV12-4 to TRBJ1-2, with 7 bases aligning to TRBD1. In DNA, the CDR3 is TGTGCCAGCAGACGTAACAGGGGCGGCTACACCTTC. It specifies CASRRNRGGYTF.